These T cell receptor beta chains were read from a single sample in a study of T cells after yellow fever vaccination. Via MiXCR, TCRdb re-called the 5' RACE reads, giving one row per CDR3 protein. This sample has about 340,000 distinct CDR3 sequences, with 8.5% to 9% found just once. The specimen comprised PBMCs, sampled on the day of the first yellow fever vaccination. The receptors come from a young man who received the YFV17D yellow fever vaccine. Each CDR3 is given with its conserved first and last residue. Fields, in order: D gene, J gene, V gene, clone size, CDR3 protein, CDR3 DNA. The D gene is left open where the match is weak. A row's size may be missing; if present it is once, few, many or a size class.

d_gene: -
j_gene: TRBJ1-1
v_gene: TRBV7-2
abundance: -
CDR3aa: CASSFDRQNTEAFF
CDR3nt: TGTGCCAGCAGCTTCGACAGACAGAACACTGAAGCTTTCTTT

d_gene: -
j_gene: TRBJ2-6
v_gene: TRBV6-2/TRBV6-3
abundance: -
CDR3aa: CATQISGANVLTF
CDR3nt: TGTGCCACACAGATCTCTGGGGCCAACGTCCTGACTTTC

d_gene: -
j_gene: TRBJ2-7
v_gene: TRBV6-2/TRBV6-3
abundance: few
CDR3aa: CASSYSVLGGVGVYEQYF
CDR3nt: TGTGCCAGCAGTTACTCTGTTCTAGGAGGGGTTGGCGTCTACGAGCAGTACTTC

d_gene: -
j_gene: TRBJ2-1
v_gene: TRBV4-1
abundance: -
CDR3aa: CASSQRARDEQFF
CDR3nt: TGCGCCAGCAGCCAACGAGCGAGGGATGAGCAGTTCTTC

d_gene: TRBD2
j_gene: TRBJ2-5
v_gene: TRBV5-4
abundance: -
CDR3aa: CASRATSGGVETQYF
CDR3nt: TGTGCCAGCAGGGCGACTAGCGGGGGGGTTGAGACCCAGTACTTC

d_gene: TRBD1
j_gene: TRBJ1-1
v_gene: TRBV5-1
abundance: -
CDR3aa: CASNDRVGRTEAFF
CDR3nt: TGCGCCAGCAACGACAGGGTCGGGCGGACTGAAGCTTTCTTT

d_gene: TRBD2
j_gene: TRBJ2-1
v_gene: TRBV7-3
abundance: many
CDR3aa: CASSFTSGTYNEQFF
CDR3nt: TGTGCCAGCAGCTTTACTAGCGGGACATACAATGAGCAGTTCTTC

d_gene: -
j_gene: TRBJ1-2
v_gene: TRBV29-1
abundance: -
CDR3aa: CSVEDPGANYGYTF
CDR3nt: TGCAGCGTTGAAGATCCGGGAGCTAACTATGGCTACACCTTC

d_gene: -
j_gene: TRBJ2-1
v_gene: TRBV1
abundance: few
CDR3aa: CTRAPDGALYNEQFF
CDR3nt: TGCACCAGGGCACCGGACGGGGCCCTATACAATGAGCAGTTCTTC

d_gene: -
j_gene: TRBJ1-1
v_gene: TRBV6-5
abundance: many
CDR3aa: CASIMGPEAFF
CDR3nt: TGTGCCAGCATTATGGGTCCTGAAGCTTTCTTT

d_gene: -
j_gene: TRBJ1-1
v_gene: TRBV30
abundance: -
CDR3aa: CAWSVSVNTEAFF
CDR3nt: TGTGCCTGGAGTGTATCCGTGAACACTGAAGCTTTCTTT

d_gene: TRBD1
j_gene: TRBJ2-2
v_gene: TRBV23-1
abundance: few
CDR3aa: CASSPRQGGTGELFF
CDR3nt: TGCGCCAGCAGTCCGCGACAGGGTGGGACCGGGGAGCTGTTTTTT

d_gene: -
j_gene: TRBJ1-1
v_gene: TRBV28
abundance: few
CDR3aa: CASSLSTTGTEAFF
CDR3nt: TGTGCCAGCAGTTTATCTACCACAGGGACTGAAGCTTTCTTT

d_gene: -
j_gene: TRBJ1-1
v_gene: TRBV20-1
abundance: -
CDR3aa: CSARDFQGSGNTEAFF
CDR3nt: TGCAGTGCTAGAGATTTCCAGGGAAGTGGGAACACTGAAGCTTTCTTT

d_gene: TRBD1
j_gene: TRBJ1-2
v_gene: TRBV10-3
abundance: -
CDR3aa: CAISETGDHGYTF
CDR3nt: TGTGCCATCAGTGAGACAGGGGACCATGGCTACACCTTC

d_gene: -
j_gene: TRBJ2-7
v_gene: TRBV20-1
abundance: few
CDR3aa: CSAQQPGDESYEQYF
CDR3nt: TGCAGTGCTCAGCAACCGGGTGACGAGTCCTACGAGCAGTACTTC

d_gene: -
j_gene: TRBJ1-5
v_gene: TRBV20-1
abundance: many
CDR3aa: CSAYDNSNQPQHF
CDR3nt: TGCAGTGCTTATGACAATAGCAATCAGCCCCAGCATTTT

d_gene: TRBD1
j_gene: TRBJ2-5
v_gene: TRBV7-2
abundance: once
CDR3aa: CASRWTGRTPQYF
CDR3nt: TGTGCCAGCAGATGGACAGGCCGTACGCCCCAGTACTTC

d_gene: -
j_gene: TRBJ2-2
v_gene: TRBV12-3/TRBV12-4
abundance: -
CDR3aa: CASLYSSANTGELFF
CDR3nt: TGTGCCAGCCTCTATAGCTCCGCGAACACCGGGGAGCTGTTTTTT

d_gene: -
j_gene: TRBJ2-7
v_gene: TRBV19
abundance: -
CDR3aa: CASSPADRRLQYF
CDR3nt: TGTGCCAGTAGCCCAGCCGACAGGCGGCTGCAGTACTTC

d_gene: TRBD1
j_gene: TRBJ1-1
v_gene: TRBV20-1
abundance: many
CDR3aa: CSARVQGAITEAFF
CDR3nt: TGCAGTGCTAGAGTACAGGGGGCGATAACTGAAGCTTTCTTT

d_gene: -
j_gene: TRBJ1-3
v_gene: TRBV6-5
abundance: few
CDR3aa: CASSYSAGTGNTIYF
CDR3nt: TGTGCCAGCAGTTACTCAGCGGGGACTGGAAACACCATATATTTT

d_gene: -
j_gene: TRBJ2-1
v_gene: TRBV20-1
abundance: many
CDR3aa: CSASAAGLLSEQFF
CDR3nt: TGCAGTGCTTCGGCTGCGGGGCTACTGTCTGAGCAGTTCTTC

d_gene: -
j_gene: TRBJ2-3
v_gene: TRBV12-3/TRBV12-4
abundance: -
CDR3aa: CASSSEQPTDTQYF
CDR3nt: TGTGCCAGCAGTTCAGAACAGCCCACAGATACGCAGTATTTT